This T cell receptor beta chain was captured by sequencing in a study of cytomegalovirus exposure and HLA in healthy donors. Points on this clone: Antigen: not known.

The protocol was immunoSEQ multiplex PCR, while the TCRdb copy is restricted to in-frame clones and leaves out a portion. This sample yields approximately 150,000 clones, of which approximately 88% are seen a single time; 3.5% to 5.5% belongs to the top ten. Points from the study as a whole: According to a subsequent analysis, TCR clusters identified in the first cohort showed a tendency to co-occur across the 120 validation repertoires. Altogether, 150 or so TCR beta chains were recorded as cytomegalovirus-associated.

What was sequenced was PBMCs. The sequence came from a man aged 18 to 29 in good health and CMV-seropositive.

The CDR3 DNA is TGTGCCAGCAGTCCGCCGGGACAGAAGAATTCACCCCTCCACTTT. Translation gives CASSPPGQKNSPLHF. The V gene is TRBV28, the J gene TRBJ1-6; 7 bases match TRBD1. Germline values: CDR1 MDHEN, CDR2 SYDVKM. CDR3 length equals 15 residues. V lost 5 bases, J lost 7 bases, and 8 bases stayed unmatched.